The T cell receptor (beta chain) described here comes from a study of beta chain features in type 1 diabetes. Study summary: The patient and healthy donor groups were comparable for age, gender and cell yields. Notes on the study in general: There was a possibility that cDNA sequencing over-represented cells with high TCR expression. In type 1 diabetes patients, VDJ junctions had fewer insertions; deletions at these junctions were more frequent.

CDR3 length: 17 amino acids. Germline loops: CDR1 SGHDT, CDR2 YYEEEE. V was trimmed by 2 bases and J by 5 bases, leaving 22 bases between them. Expressed TCRB transcripts were sequenced after all isolated RNA was converted to cDNA. Repertoires were generated with immunoSEQ multiplex PCR, while TCRdb's copy carries only in-frame clones and drops some. The repertoire includes just over 600,000 clones, around 16% of them detected once, and more than 0.08% sits in the top ten. On this clone: Antigen: not known.

The rearrangement uses TRBV5-6 and TRBJ2-5, with a weak D call TRBD2 (6 bases). Material: naive CD4+ T cells from blood. The source is a man between 18 and 35 years old in good health. CDR3 nucleotide sequence: TGTGCCAGCAGCTTAGGAGCCCGAGTAGCGGCTGTGGAGACCCAGTACTTC. Translated: CASSLGARVAAVETQYF.